This T cell receptor beta chain is drawn from a study of blood T cells in healthy people across ages. On the study more broadly: Capture by template switching was about one barcoded beta molecule per two T cells.

The CDR3 covers 15 residues. Trimming shortened V by 4 bases and J by 4 bases, and 18 bases separated the two germline ends. The germline V gene encodes CDR1 SGHRS and CDR2 YFSETQ. Researchers report isolating at least 6 million PBMCs per sample. Primers used in a second PCR of about 7 to 12 cycles were a sample-barcoded 5' primer and a J-beta primer mix. TCRdb analysed the 5' RACE reads with MiXCR anew, one entry per CDR3 protein. The data show approximately 1.5 million distinct CDR3 sequences, 34% seen once. This clonotype showed up many times. This TCR came from a woman between 25 and 40 years old in good health. Sequencing was carried out using blood. The gene calls are TRBV5-1 and TRBJ2-7; D tentatively fits TRBD1 or TRBD2 (5 bases each). The CDR3 spells CASSAREKGRYEQYF. The CDR3 DNA is TGCGCCAGCAGCGCCCGGGAAAAGGGACGATACGAGCAGTACTTC.